The 17 T cell receptor beta chains in this list originate from one sample, sequenced in a study of Tregs in tolerant kidney transplant recipients. Measured with immunoSEQ multiplex PCR; TCRdb has only the in-frame clones, and not every one. The sample records just under 45,000 clones, nearly 97% being singletons. Their cognate antigens are unknown. The material sequenced was Tregs from blood cultured with allogeneic cells. These TCRs come from a human donor in good health.

The J gene is TRBJ1-1, the V gene TRBV5-1; possible D gene TRBD1, 6 bases. There are 16 residues in the CDR3. V lost 3 bases and J 4 bases, leaving 19 bases between the germline ends. Germline CDR1 and CDR2: SGHRS and YFSETQ. CDR3 sequence: CASSSLGTGAGTEAFF. As DNA, the CDR3 is TGCGCCAGCAGCTCTTTAGGGACGGGGGCTGGCACTGAAGCTTTCTTT.

The gene calls are TRBV30 and TRBJ2-7; tentative D call: TRBD2 (6 bases). Germline lookup yields CDR1 GTSNPN and CDR2 SVGIG (reference sequence). V was pared by 3 bases and J by 3 bases, with 12 bases between. The CDR3 extends over 13 amino acids. The CDR3 sequence: CAWRGLFNYEQYF. In DNA, the CDR3 is TGTGCCTGGAGGGGACTTTTTAACTACGAGCAGTACTTC.

V gene TRBV5-5 combines with J gene TRBJ1-5; 9 bases map to TRBD1. J was trimmed by 1 base and V by 0 bases; bases with no gene match: 2. The length of the CDR3 is 16 residues. Germline CDR1 SGHKS, CDR2 YYEKEE (reference sequence). CDR3 protein: CASSLGTGASNQPQHF. The CDR3 DNA is TGTGCCAGCAGCTTGGGGACAGGGGCGAGCAATCAGCCCCAGCATTTT.

This rearrangement joins TRBV7-6 to TRBJ1-1; D not certain. This CDR3 has 14 amino acids. The V end lost 2 bases, the J end lost 1 base, and 8 bases lay between the germline ends. Germline V gives CDR1 SGHVS, CDR2 FNYEAQ. The CDR3 sequence: CASSLLGKNTEAFF. DNA of the CDR3: TGTGCCAGCAGCTTACTAGGGAAGAACACTGAAGCTTTCTTT.

This chain joins TRBV18 and TRBJ2-7, with no clear D. V was trimmed by 3 bases and J by 3 bases, leaving 6 bases between them. The germline V gene encodes CDR1 KGHSH and CDR2 LQKENI. The CDR3 has 12 residues. The CDR3 sequence: CASSPTLYEQYF. The CDR3 DNA reads as TGTGCCAGCTCACCGACTCTCTACGAGCAGTACTTC.

Only one count was recorded for this clone. The V gene is TRBV7-9, the J gene TRBJ2-1; 11 bases align to TRBD1. CDR3 length: 14 residues. Germline trimming cut 8 bases from V and 8 bases from J; bases unmatched to any gene: 8. Germline V gene sequence: CDR1 SEHNR, CDR2 FQNEAQ (reference sequence). CDR3 sequence (DNA): TGTGCCAGCCGGGGGACAGGGGGGAATTATGAGCAGTTCTTC. Translated: CASRGTGGNYEQFF.

The V gene is TRBV11-3, the J gene TRBJ2-3; D ambiguous. Deletions cut 5 bases from V and 6 bases from J, with 12 bases between. The CDR3 is made up of 13 amino acids. Germline V gene lookup returns CDR1 SGHNT and CDR2 YENEEA. This chain's CDR3 is CASSQATRDTQYF. In DNA, the CDR3 is TGTGCCAGCAGCCAGGCGACCCGGGATACGCAGTATTTT.

The chain joins TRBV6-1 to TRBJ2-7; 8 nucleotides agree with TRBD1. The CDR3 length is 15 residues. Germline CDR1 reads MNHNS; CDR2 reads SASEGT. V lost 5 bases to trimming and J lost 3 bases; unmatched junction nucleotides: 9. The DNA for the CDR3 is TGTGCCAGCAGTCGTTCGCCGGGACAGGACTACGAGCAGTACTTC. Its translation is CASSRSPGQDYEQYF.

V gene TRBV6-5 combines with J gene TRBJ2-3; 8 bases agree with TRBD2. After removal of 3 bases from V and 1 base from J, the junction contained 3 bases not matched to a gene. Germline assignment: CDR1 MNHEY and CDR2 SVGAGI. The CDR3 length is 15 residues. The CDR3 DNA is TGTGCCAGCAGTTATCGGCGGGGGGGCACAGATACGCAGTATTTT. Its translation: CASSYRRGGTDTQYF.

Only one count was recorded for this clone. The chain employs TRBV11-2 and TRBJ2-2, with 11 nucleotides matching TRBD1. V gave up 5 bases and J gave up 6 bases; unmatched junction bases: 8. The CDR3 is 16 residues long. The germline gives CDR1 SGHAT, CDR2 FQNNGV. CDR3 bases: TGTGCCAGCAGCCCCGGACAGGGGGCAAGGGCCGGGGAGCTGTTTTTT. It yields the protein CASSPGQGARAGELFF. The whole variable domain, remainder taken from reference TRBV11-2 and TRBJ2-2, is EAGVAQSPRYKIIEKRQSVAFWCNPISGHATLYWYQQILGQGPKLLIQFQNNGVVDDSQLPKDRFSAERLKGVDSTLKIQPAKLEDSAVYLCASSPGQGARAGELFFGEGSRLTVL.

V usage is TRBV6-1 and J usage is TRBJ2-7, with a possible D match to TRBD1 (6 bases). Trimming stripped 8 bases from V and 3 bases from J, with 17 bases between. Germline V gives CDR1 MNHNS, CDR2 SASEGT. There are 14 residues in the CDR3. CDR3 amino acids: CASGKGGGYYEQYF. The DNA of the CDR3 is TGTGCCAGCGGGAAAGGGGGTGGATACTACGAGCAGTACTTC.

V gene TRBV6-1 combines with J gene TRBJ1-5, with a tentative D call TRBD1 (5 bases). V lost 1 base to trimming and J lost 0 bases, with 10 bases between them. This CDR3 is 16 amino acids long. Germline assignment: CDR1 MNHNS and CDR2 SASEGT. The CDR3 region is CASSEGTIYSNQPQHF. The CDR3 region has the DNA TGTGCCAGCAGTGAAGGGACAATTTATAGCAATCAGCCCCAGCATTTT.

The CDR3 loop is CASGRGNQPQHF. The CDR3 region has the DNA TGTGCCAGCGGGAGAGGGAATCAGCCCCAGCATTTT. This chain uses TRBV7-9 with TRBJ1-5; D unclear. The V and J ends lost 8 bases and 4 bases respectively, with 9 bases between them. The CDR3 length is 12 residues. Germline-derived CDR1 and CDR2 are SEHNR and FQNEAQ (reference sequence).

This clone has just one count. The chain couples TRBV18 to TRBJ1-4; no reliable D call. V shed 2 bases and J shed 8 bases, with 18 bases lying between them. Per germline, CDR1 KGHSH and CDR2 LQKENI. The CDR3 is made up of 16 amino acids. CDR3 region: CASSPGQPQGGEKLFF. For the CDR3, the DNA is TGTGCCAGCTCACCAGGTCAGCCACAAGGAGGAGAAAAACTGTTTTTT.

This chain links TRBV30 with TRBJ1-5; a possible D gene is TRBD1 (6 bases). Deletions cut 0 bases from V and 4 bases from J, with 10 bases between. From germline, CDR1 is GTSNPN and CDR2 SVGIG (reference sequence). The CDR3 spans 14 residues. CDR3 protein: CAWSVGGRNQPQHF. CDR3 sequence (DNA): TGTGCCTGGAGTGTTGGGGGCAGAAATCAGCCCCAGCATTTT.

The chain couples TRBV19 to TRBJ1-1; D is undetermined. With 6 bases removed from V and 0 bases from J, the gap between germline ends came to 8 bases. CDR3 length: 13 amino acids. Looked up from germline, CDR1 is LNHDA and CDR2 is SQIVND (reference sequence). In DNA form, the CDR3 reads TGTGCCAGTAGGGCCCCTATGAACACTGAAGCTTTCTTT. Its protein is CASRAPMNTEAFF. The full variable domain, its missing parts supplied by reference TRBV19 and TRBJ1-1, is DGGITQSPKYLFRKEGQNVTLSCEQNLNHDAMYWYRQDPGQGLRLIYYSQIVNDFQKGDIAEGYSVSREKKESFPLTVTSAQKNPTAFYLCASRAPMNTEAFFGQGTRLTVV.

This clone was observed once. The V and J genes are TRBV4-1 and TRBJ1-4, with 11 bases fitting TRBD1. Trimming cost V 4 bases and J 2 bases; bases outside gene matches: 3. CDR1 MGHRA and CDR2 YSYEKL come from the germline V gene. The CDR3 runs to 16 residues. The CDR3 DNA follows: TGCGCCAGCAGCCGGACAGGGGGCGCGACTAATGAAAAACTGTTTTTT. Translation gives CASSRTGGATNEKLFF.